This T cell receptor (beta chain) originates from a study of T cell responses to AZD1222 COVID-19 vaccine (dated by TCRdb to the early 2020s). Broadly, across the study: A total of 233 trial participants underwent TCR sequencing, of whom 200 to 220 received two doses of AZD1222 and about 25 received two doses of the MenACWY control vaccine. Enrollment into the trials was organized by age into subgroups of 18-55, 56-69 and 70-plus years, and those subgroups contained approximately 150, 30 and 60 TCR-sequenced participants, respectively. Broad study findings and their caveats: The 56-69-year group was small, and its depth increase did not reach significance, likely because of low power. After two AZD1222 doses, spike-specific TCR breadth and depth were significantly higher than at day 0 and than in MenACWY recipients. Because no samples from the day 14 peak response were available, repertoires could be characterized only after the peak T cell response. Participants were mostly white British, with more females than males. The authors suggested clonal diversity may have been underestimated. Conclusions about previously exposed vaccinees were limited because only 6 or 7 AZD1222 recipients were SARS-CoV-2 seropositive at baseline. Vaccine-associated CD4 TCRs spanned the whole spike protein, with dominant responses in regions 160-218 and 743-854. Reportedly, close to half of the unique spike-specific TCRs recognized epitopes lying outside the regions that are mutated in the B.1.351 and B.1.1.7 variants.

The CDR3 regions of human TCRbeta chains were analyzed by immunosequencing. The paper's processing steps were these. TCRs in the repertoires were matched against a reference library of SARS-CoV-2-specific TCRs that had been generated with the MIRA antigen-specificity platform. Breadth was defined as the fraction of unique TCRs that were SARS-CoV-2-associated, and depth was defined as the fraction of total T cells that were SARS-CoV-2-associated. Using the MIRA data, each spike-specific TCR was assigned both to the spike region to which the TCR was reactive and to a CD4 or CD8 class. Log10-transformed breadth and depth values were compared by one-way ANOVA with Sidak's multiple comparisons tests. Held by TCRdb, this immuneACCESS table contains in-frame sequences only and omits some clones. Under half of the omission traces to an unresolved V gene where checked; the cause of the rest is unknown. V and J calls and clone size are copied from that table; D and trimming were computed from the DNA. Here the sample has roughly 120,000 clones; about nine tenths occur a single time. Roughly a sixth of the sample is in the top ten clones.

As concerns this clone: Its specific antigen is unknown. No base qualities exist here, and no much larger clone lies one base off it.

The CDR3 goes from the cysteine to the phenylalanine over 13 residues. The only DNA kept is the CDR3, 39 bases in frame from the first base. Taken from the germline V gene, the CDR1 and CDR2 loops are MDHEN and SYDVKM. V and J are truncated by 6 bases and 4 bases respectively, leaving an intervening sequence of 11 bases. In light of the paper, this sample's time point label describes: baseline before first vaccination. The label giving this sample's treatment or condition can be read as: meningococcal conjugate vaccine given as trial control. Vaccinee samples were obtained from the UK trials COV001 and COV002, which included a single-blind randomized controlled phase 2/3 trial of AZD1222 (ChAdOx1 nCoV-19) in healthy adults. For TCRbeta chain sequencing, PBMC samples from trial participants were taken at day 0 and at day 28 after the second dose.

The V and J segments used are TRBV28 and TRBJ2-3, with the D gene uncertain. The receptor was isolated from an adult in good health. The material was peripheral blood, obtained on day 0 of MenACWY control vaccination. The CDR3 loop reads CASRHPFADTQYF. At the DNA level, the sequence is TGTGCCAGCAGGCACCCCTTTGCAGATACGCAGTATTTT.